This T cell receptor (beta chain) came from a study of control samples from healthy donors and cancer patients. The CDR3 loop spans 14 amino acids. Germline-derived CDR1 and CDR2 are MNHEY and SMNVEV (reference sequence). The V end lost 6 bases, the J end lost 4 bases, and 15 bases lay between the germline ends. This clone occurred a few times. The repertoire was sequenced with immunoSEQ multiplex PCR; TCRdb's copy has only in-frame clones and lacks some. The sample consists of about 70,000 clones, approximately 80% of them appearing once. V is TRBV27 and J is TRBJ1-2; D uncertain. The source is a man aged 45-65 years in good health. The specimen sequenced was blood. The chain's CDR3 is CASRPWEGSYGYTF. For the CDR3, the DNA is TGTGCCAGCAGACCCTGGGAGGGAAGCTATGGCTACACCTTC.